The 26 T cell receptor beta chains presented below share a single source sample, sequenced in a study of technical replicates of blood from several donors. Generated by immunoSEQ multiplex PCR, the TCRdb table keeps only in-frame clones and is missing some. The table records 65,000 to 85,000 clones, 85% to 95% of them present only once. Source material: T cells isolated from PBMCs. The receptors here all came from a human donor in good health.

The chain joins TRBV19 to TRBJ1-5; D uncertain. The CDR3 spans 12 residues. CDR1 is LNHDA and CDR2 is SQIVND in the germline V gene (reference sequence). V lost 6 bases and J 3 bases, leaving 6 bases between the germline ends. CDR3 nucleotide sequence: TGTGCCAGTAGCAGTTTCAATCAGCCCCAGCATTTT. Translating gives CASSSFNQPQHF.

The J gene is TRBJ2-7, the V gene TRBV27; D call uncertain. Germline lookup yields CDR1 MNHEY and CDR2 SMNVEV (reference sequence). V shed 1 base and J shed 0 bases, with 7 bases lying between them. This CDR3 comprises 14 residues. The CDR3 DNA is TGTGCCAGCAGTTTATTTCAGAACTCCTACGAGCAGTACTTC. This encodes CASSLFQNSYEQYF.

V and J are TRBV7-9 and TRBJ2-1; 11 bases are shared with TRBD1. Germline V CDR1 and CDR2: SEHNR, FQNEAQ (reference sequence). Losses at the gene ends were 4 bases for V and 8 bases for J; bases not matched to a gene: 4. This CDR3 contains 14 residues. The CDR3, as DNA: TGTGCCAGCAGCTCCGGGACAGGGGGAGATGAGCAGTTCTTC. It translates to CASSSGTGGDEQFF.

The chain links TRBV29-1 to TRBJ2-2; 13 bases match TRBD2. J lost 0 bases, V lost 6 bases, and 4 bases had no gene match. The CDR3 is 16 amino acids. Germline assignment: CDR1 SQVTM and CDR2 ANQGSEA. The chain's CDR3 is CSVSGLAGTNTGELFF. The DNA for the CDR3 is TGCAGCGTCTCGGGACTAGCGGGGACGAACACCGGGGAGCTGTTTTTT.

The V gene is TRBV15, the J gene TRBJ1-5; D remains unclear. Trimming shortened V by 3 bases and J by 3 bases, and 6 bases separated the two germline ends. Germline values: CDR1 LNHNV, CDR2 YYDKDF (reference sequence). The CDR3 spans 13 residues. The CDR3 reads CATSSLSNQPQHF. CDR3 DNA: TGTGCCACCAGCAGCCTATCCAATCAGCCCCAGCATTTT.

The rearrangement links TRBV9 to TRBJ1-2; TRBD1 might be the D (6 bases). V gave up 0 bases and J gave up 4 bases, with 13 bases separating them. The CDR3 has 15 residues. CDR1 and CDR2 (germline): SGDLS, YYNGEE. CDR3 in DNA: TGTGCCAGCAGCGTAGGGCACAGGGAAACCTATGGCTACACCTTC. Translating gives CASSVGHRETYGYTF.

This chain uses TRBV10-3 with TRBJ2-7, with D hard to call. CDR1 is ENHRY, CDR2 SYGVKD, per germline. V was trimmed by 6 bases and J by 0 bases, leaving 9 bases between them. The CDR3 consists of 13 residues. The CDR3 here is CAIRGRLSYEQYF. The CDR3 DNA reads TGTGCCATCAGAGGCAGGCTCTCCTACGAGCAGTACTTC.

V and J are TRBV19 and TRBJ1-2; 8 bases align to TRBD1. The CDR3 spans 16 residues. Germline V gene sequence: CDR1 LNHDA, CDR2 SQIVND (reference sequence). The V and J ends lost 6 bases and 2 bases, in that order; junction bases with no gene match: 11. The CDR3 here is CASSPGQGWGNYGYTF. Written as DNA, the CDR3 is TGTGCCAGTAGCCCCGGACAGGGCTGGGGGAACTATGGCTACACCTTC. Complete variable domain (other parts from reference TRBV19 and TRBJ1-2): DGGITQSPKYLFRKEGQNVTLSCEQNLNHDAMYWYRQDPGQGLRLIYYSQIVNDFQKGDIAEGYSVSREKKESFPLTVTSAQKNPTAFYLCASSPGQGWGNYGYTFGSGTRLTVV.

The chain uses TRBV5-1 and TRBJ1-1; 8 positions match TRBD1. The CDR3 contains 17 residues. Germline CDR1 is SGHRS and CDR2 is YFSETQ. V lost 3 bases and J lost 6; bases outside the gene matches: 16. The CDR3 reads CASSSGTGWGTLPEAFF. CDR3 bases: TGCGCCAGCAGCTCCGGGACAGGCTGGGGCACACTCCCTGAAGCTTTCTTT. Drawing the rest from reference TRBV5-1 and TRBJ1-1, the complete variable domain is KAGVTQTPRYLIKTRGQQVTLSCSPISGHRSVSWYQQTPGQGLQFLFEYFSETQRNKGNFPGRFSGRQFSNSRSEMNVSTLELGDSALYLCASSSGTGWGTLPEAFFGQGTRLTVV.

The rearrangement links TRBV6-1 to TRBJ1-1; D gene uncertain. The germline CDR1 and CDR2 sequences are MNHNS and SASEGT. V lost 2 bases, J lost 4 bases, and 5 bases lay in between. The CDR3 length is 12 residues. As DNA, the CDR3 is TGTGCCAGCAGTGAAATCGGCACTGAAGCTTTCTTT. Its protein product is CASSEIGTEAFF.

The chain is built from TRBV25-1 and TRBJ2-1, with 7 bases that match TRBD1. The germline gives CDR1 MGHDK, CDR2 SYGVNS. The V and J ends lost 1 base and 8 bases, in that order; junction bases with no gene match: 14. The CDR3 is 17 amino acids. This CDR3 is CASSESGSGRGTDEQFF. CDR3 nucleotide sequence: TGTGCCAGCAGTGAATCGGGTTCGGGCAGGGGGACGGATGAGCAGTTCTTC.

The chain links TRBV7-8 to TRBJ2-1; weak D call: TRBD2 (6 bases). The CDR3 covers 13 residues. V was clipped by 3 bases and J by 3 bases, with 6 bases between them. Germline-derived CDR1 and CDR2 are SGHVS and FQNEAQ. The CDR3 reads CASSLTSYNEQFF. The CDR3 nucleotides read TGTGCCAGCAGCTTGACTAGCTACAATGAGCAGTTCTTC. Full variable domain (remainder filled in from reference TRBV7-8 and TRBJ2-1): GAGVSQSPRYKVAKRGQDVALRCDPISGHVSLFWYQQALGQGPEFLTYFQNEAQLDKSGLPSDRFFAERPEGSVSTLKIQRTQQEDSAVYLCASSLTSYNEQFFGPGTRLTVL.

The chain carries TRBV5-4 and TRBJ1-3; the D gene is possibly TRBD1 (5 bases). This CDR3 region has 15 residues. The V and J ends lost 0 bases and 3 bases respectively, with 10 bases between them. Germline assignment: CDR1 SGHNT and CDR2 YYREEE (reference sequence). The CDR3 is CASSLAETVGNTIYF. The CDR3 DNA is TGTGCCAGCAGCTTGGCCGAGACAGTTGGAAACACCATATATTTT.

CDR3 in amino acids: CASSPELGQNYGYTF. CDR3 in DNA: TGTGCCAGCTCACCAGAGTTAGGACAGAACTATGGCTACACCTTC. V and J are TRBV18 and TRBJ1-2, with TRBD1 as a possible D gene (6 bases). Germline V gives CDR1 KGHSH, CDR2 LQKENI. The CDR3 is made up of 15 amino acids. The ends were cut back, 2 bases at V and 2 bases at J, with 12 bases in the middle.

The chain has TRBV11-2 and TRBJ1-2; D is perhaps TRBD1 (6 bases). The CDR3 sequence is 18 residues long. Germline V CDR1 and CDR2: SGHAT, FQNNGV. Between the trimmed V and J ends, which lost 4 bases and 0 bases, there was a span of 21 bases. This CDR3 reads CASSSLRSRDNTNYGYTF. As DNA, the CDR3 is TGTGCCAGCAGCTCACTCAGGTCCCGGGACAACACTAACTATGGCTACACCTTC.

The rearrangement joins TRBV19 to TRBJ1-4, with 10 bases lining up with TRBD1. This CDR3 contains 14 residues. V lost 6 bases, J lost 5 bases, and 3 bases stayed unmatched. Germline-derived CDR1 and CDR2 are LNHDA and SQIVND (reference sequence). The CDR3 reads CASRRTGGNEKLFF. The CDR3 bases are TGTGCCAGTAGAAGGACAGGGGGAAATGAAAAACTGTTTTTT.

The V call is TRBV29-1, the J call TRBJ2-1; D is ambiguous. Germline lookup yields CDR1 SQVTM and CDR2 ANQGSEA. The CDR3 length is 13 residues. V lost 3 bases to trimming and J lost 8 bases, with 14 bases between them. The CDR3 DNA reads as TGCAGCGTTGACTTGCCCTATAGCTATGAGCAGTTCTTC. Protein: CSVDLPYSYEQFF.

V usage is TRBV4-2 and J usage is TRBJ1-1; D gene uncertain. CDR1 LGHNA and CDR2 YNFKEQ come from the germline V gene. The CDR3 sequence is 12 residues long. Trimming left V 4 bases short and J 7 bases short, with 10 bases between. The CDR3 region has the DNA TGTGCCAGCAGCCCCCGGGGTGATGAAGCTTTCTTT. Translation gives CASSPRGDEAFF.

This clone showed up just once. The chain carries TRBV11-2 and TRBJ1-1; perhaps TRBD1 as D (6 bases). CDR1 SGHAT and CDR2 FQNNGV come from the germline V gene. The CDR3 totals 15 residues. The germline V and J ends were trimmed by 4 bases and 3 bases, with 15 bases remaining between them. CDR3 residues: CASSSQGDWDTEAFF. In DNA, the CDR3 is TGTGCCAGCAGCTCACAGGGAGATTGGGACACTGAAGCTTTCTTT. Full variable domain (remainder filled in from reference TRBV11-2 and TRBJ1-1): EAGVAQSPRYKIIEKRQSVAFWCNPISGHATLYWYQQILGQGPKLLIQFQNNGVVDDSQLPKDRFSAERLKGVDSTLKIQPAKLEDSAVYLCASSSQGDWDTEAFFGQGTRLTVV.

This clone was observed a single time. The genes are TRBV6-5 and TRBJ1-4; D not resolved. The CDR3 length is 16 residues. CDR1 is MNHEY, CDR2 SVGAGI, per germline. Trimming shortened V by 0 bases and J by 8 bases, and 16 bases separated the two germline ends. CDR3 sequence (DNA): TGTGCCAGCAGTTACTCGGTGAGGGCGGGAGGAGAAAAACTGTTTTTT. It specifies CASSYSVRAGGEKLFF.

The chain employs TRBV6-5 and TRBJ2-5, with D uncertain. Germline CDR1 MNHEY, CDR2 SVGAGI. Trimming took off 0 bases at V and 5 bases at J, with 10 bases between the two ends. This CDR3 region has 14 residues. CDR3 residues: CASSYSNEVETQYF. Here the CDR3 DNA reads TGTGCCAGCAGTTACTCGAATGAGGTTGAGACCCAGTACTTC.

The genes are TRBV9 and TRBJ2-7; 13 bases map to TRBD2. Germline V CDR1 and CDR2: SGDLS, YYNGEE. The CDR3 consists of 15 residues. The V gene end was trimmed by 0 bases and the J gene end by 6 bases; junction bases not matched to a gene: 3. This chain's CDR3 is CASSVELAGGSEQYF. Here the CDR3 DNA reads TGTGCCAGCAGCGTAGAACTAGCGGGAGGGTCCGAGCAGTACTTC. Looking up the rest from reference TRBV9 and TRBJ2-7 gives the full variable domain: DSGVTQTPKHLITATGQRVTLRCSPRSGDLSVYWYQQSLDQGLQFLIQYYNGEERAKGNILERFSAQQFPDLHSELNLSSLELGDSALYFCASSVELAGGSEQYFGPGTRLTVT.

The chain couples TRBV7-2 to TRBJ2-1; 14 positions match TRBD2. V lost 5 bases, J lost 10 bases, and 4 bases stayed unmatched. Germline V CDR1 and CDR2: SGHTA, FQGNSA. The CDR3 covers 14 residues. The CDR3 spells CASSPTSGRVEQFF. In DNA, the CDR3 is TGTGCCAGCAGCCCGACTAGCGGGAGGGTGGAGCAGTTCTTC.

The chain carries TRBV28 and TRBJ2-2, with 8 positions matching TRBD2. Germline trimming cut 5 bases from V and 4 bases from J; bases unmatched to any gene: 9. Germline V gene data show CDR1 as MDHEN and CDR2 as SYDVKM. This CDR3 spans 16 amino acids. Here the CDR3 reads CASSGGREERTGELFF. CDR3 DNA: TGTGCCAGCAGTGGTGGGCGGGAGGAACGCACCGGGGAGCTGTTTTTT.

The CDR3 region has the DNA TGTGCCAGTAGTATCTCGGGTCAGGGAAGGTCGTACAATGAGCAGTTCTTC. Translated: CASSISGQGRSYNEQFF. V usage is TRBV19 and J usage is TRBJ2-1; possibly TRBD1 for D (5 bases). This CDR3 is 17 amino acids long. CDR1 is LNHDA, CDR2 SQIVND, per germline (reference sequence). Trimming shortened V by 3 bases and J by 4 bases, and 19 bases separated the two germline ends.

This clone appeared a single time. The chain combines TRBV28 with TRBJ2-7; 11 nucleotides agree with TRBD2. The CDR3 length is 13 residues. Germline V CDR1 and CDR2: MDHEN, SYDVKM. With V trimmed by 5 bases and J by 11 bases, 8 bases remained unmatched. CDR3 nucleotides: TGTGCCAGCAGTCTTTCTTCTAGCGGGAGGAAGTACTTC. It is translated as CASSLSSSGRKYF.